Listed below are T cell receptor beta chains from one sample, sequenced in a study of T cells in Graves' hyperthyroidism and ophthalmopathy. From the multiplex PCR reads, TCRdb called clonotypes with MiXCR, one entry per CDR3 protein. The sample records some 550,000 distinct CDR3 sequences, 16% being singletons. Sequencing input: blood. The receptors derive from a woman between 40 and 50 years old with Graves' ophthalmopathy. CDR3s include the opening cysteine and the closing phenylalanine or tryptophan. Each record gives: J gene, D gene, V gene, clone size, CDR3 protein, CDR3 DNA. D genes are given only for firm matches. The listing skips clone size in some rows; elsewhere it reads once, few, many or a size class.

J: TRBJ1-2; D: TRBD1; V: TRBV30; size: many; CDR3: CAWSPTGAGGYTF; DNA: TGTGCCTGGAGTCCGACAGGGGCGGGTGGCTACACCTTC
J: TRBJ2-7; D: NA; V: TRBV11-2; size: many; CDR3: CASSLEADYEQYF; DNA: TGTGCCAGCAGCTTAGAGGCAGACTACGAGCAGTACTTC
J: TRBJ2-5; D: NA; V: TRBV9; size: many; CDR3: CASSVDVLETQYF; DNA: TGTGCCAGCAGCGTAGATGTTCTAGAGACCCAGTACTTC
J: TRBJ2-7; D: TRBD1; V: TRBV9; size: few; CDR3: CASSVGDRSYEQYF; DNA: TGTGCCAGCAGCGTAGGGGACAGGTCCTACGAGCAGTACTTC
J: TRBJ1-4; D: TRBD1; V: TRBV5-1; size: many; CDR3: CASSSGQGGPNEKLFF; DNA: TGCGCCAGCAGCTCCGGACAGGGGGGACCTAATGAAAAACTGTTTTTT
J: TRBJ2-7; D: TRBD2; V: TRBV2; size: few; CDR3: CASSEVLAESYEQYF; DNA: TGTGCCAGCAGTGAAGTACTAGCGGAGTCCTACGAGCAGTACTTC
J: TRBJ1-1; D: NA; V: TRBV2; size: many; CDR3: CASHRVNTEAFF; DNA: TGTGCCAGCCACAGGGTGAACACTGAAGCTTTCTTT
J: TRBJ2-1; D: NA; V: TRBV20-1; size: many; CDR3: CSARSVRGLSYNEQFF; DNA: TGCAGTGCTAGAAGCGTTCGGGGCCTCTCCTACAATGAGCAGTTCTTC
J: TRBJ1-2; D: TRBD1; V: TRBV27; size: NA; CDR3: CASSFGTGVGGYTF; DNA: TGTGCCAGCAGTTTCGGAACAGGGGTGGGCGGCTACACCTTC
J: TRBJ1-1; D: NA; V: TRBV5-1; size: NA; CDR3: CASSLAVAGDEAFF; DNA: TGCGCCAGCAGCTTGGCGGTGGCAGGGGATGAAGCTTTCTTT
J: TRBJ2-1; D: TRBD1; V: TRBV6-2/TRBV6-3; size: NA; CDR3: CASSPGTAFYNEQFF; DNA: TGTGCCAGCAGCCCCGGGACAGCCTTCTACAATGAGCAGTTCTTC
J: TRBJ2-5; D: NA; V: TRBV29-1; size: once; CDR3: CSGRREETQYF; DNA: TGCAGCGGTCGAAGAGAGGAGACCCAGTACTTC
J: TRBJ1-1; D: NA; V: TRBV12-3/TRBV12-4; size: NA; CDR3: CASSLLGSTEAFF; DNA: TGTGCCAGCAGTTTATTGGGCTCGACTGAAGCTTTCTTT
J: TRBJ2-5; D: NA; V: TRBV7-2; size: many; CDR3: CASSLAGAGETQYF; DNA: TGTGCCAGCAGCTTAGCGGGAGCTGGGGAGACCCAGTACTTC
J: TRBJ2-1; D: TRBD1; V: TRBV27; size: NA; CDR3: CASTLLPGQGGREQFF; DNA: TGTGCCAGCACTTTATTACCCGGACAGGGGGGGCGGGAGCAGTTCTTC
J: TRBJ1-1; D: NA; V: TRBV20-1; size: many; CDR3: CSAGDSEGENTEAFF; DNA: TGCAGTGCTGGAGATAGCGAGGGGGAGAACACTGAAGCTTTCTTT
J: TRBJ2-7; D: TRBD2; V: TRBV19; size: NA; CDR3: CASSIAFLAGYEQYF; DNA: TGTGCCAGTAGTATTGCTTTCCTAGCGGGCTACGAGCAGTACTTC
J: TRBJ2-7; D: TRBD2; V: TRBV19; size: NA; CDR3: CASRGLADYEQYF; DNA: TGTGCCAGTAGAGGACTAGCGGACTACGAGCAGTACTTC
J: TRBJ2-2; D: TRBD1; V: TRBV4-1; size: NA; CDR3: CASSHPKGQGVPGELFF; DNA: TGCGCCAGCAGCCACCCTAAGGGGCAGGGGGTTCCCGGGGAGCTGTTTTTT
J: TRBJ1-3; D: NA; V: TRBV3-1; size: NA; CDR3: CASSHQSSGNTTYF; DNA: TGTGCCAGCAGCCACCAGTCCTCTGGAAACACCACATATTTT
J: TRBJ2-2; D: NA; V: TRBV7-6; size: NA; CDR3: CASSLDLTTYTGELFF; DNA: TGTGCCAGCAGCTTAGACCTTACTACTTACACCGGGGAGCTGTTTTTT
J: TRBJ1-6; D: NA; V: TRBV3-1; size: many; CDR3: CASSQGTLRNSPLHF; DNA: TGTGCCAGCAGCCAAGGTACACTAAGGAATTCACCCCTCCACTTT
J: TRBJ2-4; D: NA; V: TRBV20-1; size: many; CDR3: CSARSRGGTSGIQYF; DNA: TGCAGTGCTAGATCCCGAGGGGGAACGTCGGGCATTCAGTACTTC
J: TRBJ2-2; D: TRBD1; V: TRBV28; size: few; CDR3: CASSGTGGNTGELFF; DNA: TGTGCCAGCAGTGGGACAGGGGGCAACACCGGGGAGCTGTTTTTT
J: TRBJ1-6; D: NA; V: TRBV20-1; size: NA; CDR3: CSASSIAGSYDSPLHF; DNA: TGCAGTGCTAGCAGTATCGCGGGTTCTTATGATTCACCCCTCCACTTT
J: TRBJ2-2; D: TRBD2; V: TRBV3-1; size: few; CDR3: CASSPDPRLAVINTGELFF; DNA: TGTGCCAGCAGCCCGGACCCGCGACTAGCGGTTATAAACACCGGGGAGCTGTTTTTT
J: TRBJ2-1; D: TRBD1; V: TRBV15; size: many; CDR3: CATSRDRQGLTNEQFF; DNA: TGTGCCACCAGCAGAGATCGACAGGGGCTGACCAATGAGCAGTTCTTC
J: TRBJ2-7; D: NA; V: TRBV29-1; size: few; CDR3: CSVARENYEQYF; DNA: TGCAGCGTTGCAAGGGAGAACTACGAGCAGTACTTC
J: TRBJ2-1; D: TRBD1; V: TRBV25-1; size: NA; CDR3: CASSGLARDRGYNEQFF; DNA: TGTGCCAGCAGTGGACTCGCCCGGGACAGGGGGTACAATGAGCAGTTCTTC
J: TRBJ1-1; D: NA; V: TRBV4-2; size: NA; CDR3: CASSQGLWGFEMNTEAFF; DNA: TGTGCCAGCAGCCAAGGCCTCTGGGGGTTTGAGATGAACACTGAAGCTTTCTTT
J: TRBJ2-7; D: TRBD2; V: TRBV2; size: once; CDR3: CASSVLASGSPDPYEQYF; DNA: TGTGCCAGCAGTGTATTGGCTAGCGGGAGTCCGGACCCCTACGAGCAGTACTTC
J: TRBJ2-5; D: TRBD2; V: TRBV12-3/TRBV12-4; size: NA; CDR3: CASTKVPAGGRETQYF; DNA: TGTGCCAGCACCAAAGTTCCCGCGGGGGGGCGGGAGACCCAGTACTTC
J: TRBJ1-5; D: NA; V: TRBV11-2; size: few; CDR3: CASSLGTYSNQPQHF; DNA: TGTGCCAGCAGCTTAGGGACATATAGCAATCAGCCCCAGCATTTT
J: TRBJ2-2; D: NA; V: TRBV7-8; size: few; CDR3: CASFRVPGELFF; DNA: TGTGCCAGCTTTAGAGTACCCGGGGAGCTGTTTTTT
J: TRBJ1-2; D: TRBD1; V: TRBV6-6; size: few; CDR3: CASSYSGTGGFGYTF; DNA: TGTGCCAGCAGTTACTCCGGGACAGGGGGCTTTGGCTACACCTTC
J: TRBJ2-5; D: TRBD2; V: TRBV11-2; size: many; CDR3: CASSKLAGQETQYF; DNA: TGTGCCAGCAGCAAACTAGCGGGGCAAGAGACCCAGTACTTC
J: TRBJ2-1; D: NA; V: TRBV29-1; size: NA; CDR3: CSSPLGLHNEQFF; DNA: TGCAGCTCCCCCCTGGGACTTCACAATGAGCAGTTCTTC
J: TRBJ2-3; D: NA; V: TRBV3-1; size: NA; CDR3: CASSQDSGAPDTQYF; DNA: TGTGCCAGCAGCCAAGATTCCGGGGCCCCAGATACGCAGTATTTT
J: TRBJ1-2; D: NA; V: TRBV20-1; size: few; CDR3: CSARHPSKGYTF; DNA: TGCAGTGCCCGTCACCCCTCGAAGGGCTACACCTTC
J: TRBJ1-5; D: NA; V: TRBV20-1; size: NA; CDR3: CSAPPGEDQPQHF; DNA: TGCAGTGCCCCTCCGGGCGAGGATCAGCCCCAGCATTTT
J: TRBJ1-1; D: NA; V: TRBV6-1; size: few; CDR3: CASKSPRGNTEAFF; DNA: TGTGCCAGCAAATCTCCACGGGGGAACACTGAAGCTTTCTTT
J: TRBJ2-7; D: TRBD2; V: TRBV27; size: many; CDR3: CATRLAGKLEQYF; DNA: TGTGCCACCAGACTAGCGGGAAAGCTCGAGCAGTACTTC
J: TRBJ2-7; D: NA; V: TRBV5-1; size: many; CDR3: CASSLTVQGRNEQYF; DNA: TGCGCCAGCAGCCTCACCGTCCAGGGGCGCAACGAGCAGTACTTC
J: TRBJ1-1; D: NA; V: TRBV18; size: many; CDR3: CASSPSSVNTEAFF; DNA: TGTGCCAGCTCACCATCATCCGTAAACACTGAAGCTTTCTTT
J: TRBJ2-2; D: NA; V: TRBV4-1; size: NA; CDR3: CASSPVNTRELFF; DNA: TGCGCCAGCAGCCCCGTGAACACCCGGGAGCTGTTTTTT
J: TRBJ2-7; D: NA; V: TRBV5-1; size: many; CDR3: CASSPVRGASDEQYF; DNA: TGCGCCAGCAGCCCGGTTCGTGGGGCATCGGACGAGCAGTACTTC
J: TRBJ1-2; D: TRBD1; V: TRBV4-1; size: few; CDR3: CASSHRQGQGSYGYTF; DNA: TGCGCCAGCAGCCACCGTCAAGGACAGGGGTCCTATGGCTACACCTTC
J: TRBJ2-2; D: NA; V: TRBV18; size: many; CDR3: CASSSYTGELFF; DNA: TGTGCCAGCTCGAGCTACACCGGGGAGCTGTTTTTT
J: TRBJ1-1; D: NA; V: TRBV30; size: many; CDR3: CAWSGAYEAFF; DNA: TGTGCCTGGAGTGGGGCTTACGAAGCTTTCTTT
J: TRBJ2-7; D: NA; V: TRBV3-1; size: few; CDR3: CASSQDYRPGEQYF; DNA: TGTGCCAGCAGCCAAGATTATCGACCAGGGGAACAGTACTTC
J: TRBJ2-3; D: NA; V: TRBV4-2; size: few; CDR3: CASSQERELASTDTQYF; DNA: TGTGCCAGCAGCCAAGAAAGGGAACTAGCAAGCACAGATACGCAGTATTTT
J: TRBJ2-7; D: TRBD1; V: TRBV20-1; size: NA; CDR3: CSVRTGVTGEQYF; DNA: TGCAGTGTCAGGACAGGGGTTACTGGGGAGCAGTACTTC
J: TRBJ2-4; D: TRBD2; V: TRBV7-8; size: few; CDR3: CASSLRLAGGGNIQYF; DNA: TGTGCCAGCAGCCTCCGACTAGCGGGGGGTGGAAACATTCAGTACTTC
J: TRBJ2-2; D: TRBD1; V: TRBV7-3; size: NA; CDR3: CASSLTGVGELFF; DNA: TGTGCCAGCAGCTTGACAGGGGTCGGGGAGCTGTTTTTT
J: TRBJ2-1; D: TRBD2; V: TRBV11-2; size: many; CDR3: CASSRRGLAGPTGYNEQFF; DNA: TGTGCCAGCAGCCGTCGAGGGCTAGCGGGACCCACGGGTTACAATGAGCAGTTCTTC